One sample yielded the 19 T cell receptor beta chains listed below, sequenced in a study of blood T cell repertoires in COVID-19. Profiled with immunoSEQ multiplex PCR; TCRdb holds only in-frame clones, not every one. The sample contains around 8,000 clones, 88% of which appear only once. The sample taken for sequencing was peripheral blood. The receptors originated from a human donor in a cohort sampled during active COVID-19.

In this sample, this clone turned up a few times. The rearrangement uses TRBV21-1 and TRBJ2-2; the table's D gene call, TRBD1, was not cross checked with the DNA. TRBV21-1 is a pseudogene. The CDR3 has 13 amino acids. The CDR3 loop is CASIRQYTGELFF. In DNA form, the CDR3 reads TGTGCCAGCATAAGACAGTACACCGGGGAGCTGTTTTTT.

CDR3: CASSARDGRHTDTQYF. In DNA, the CDR3 is TGTGCCAGCAGCGCCCGGGACGGGAGGCACACAGATACGCAGTATTTT. The rearrangement uses TRBV7-9 and TRBJ2-3, with 7 bases aligning to TRBD2. The J segment lost 2 bases and the V segment lost 5 bases, leaving 10 bases of the junction unmatched. The CDR3 consists of 16 residues. Germline CDR1 reads SEHNR; CDR2 reads FQNEAQ (reference sequence).

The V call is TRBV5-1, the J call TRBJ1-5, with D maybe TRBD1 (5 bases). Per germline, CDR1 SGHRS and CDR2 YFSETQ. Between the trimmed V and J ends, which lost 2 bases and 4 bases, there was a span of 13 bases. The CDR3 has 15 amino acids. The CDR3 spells CASSFSGSANQPQHF. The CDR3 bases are TGCGCCAGCAGCTTTTCAGGGTCGGCGAATCAGCCCCAGCATTTT.

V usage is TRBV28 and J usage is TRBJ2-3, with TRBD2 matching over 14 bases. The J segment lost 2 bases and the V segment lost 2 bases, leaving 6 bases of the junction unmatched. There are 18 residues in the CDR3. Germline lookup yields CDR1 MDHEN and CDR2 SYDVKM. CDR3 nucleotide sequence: TGTGCCAGCAGTTTAGGGACTAGCGGGGGTTTATACACAGATACGCAGTATTTT. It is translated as CASSLGTSGGLYTDTQYF.

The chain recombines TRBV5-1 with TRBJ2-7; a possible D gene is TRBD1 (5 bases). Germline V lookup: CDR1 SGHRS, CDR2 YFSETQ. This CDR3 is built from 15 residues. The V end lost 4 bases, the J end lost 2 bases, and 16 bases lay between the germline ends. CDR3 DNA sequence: TGCGCCAGCAGCCTCGACAGACTTAACGCCTACGAGCAGTACTTC. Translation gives CASSLDRLNAYEQYF.

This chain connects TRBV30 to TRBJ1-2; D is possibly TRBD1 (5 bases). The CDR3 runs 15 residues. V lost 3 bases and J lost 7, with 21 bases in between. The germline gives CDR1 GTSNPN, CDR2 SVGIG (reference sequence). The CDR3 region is CAWSWPQGGRGGYTF. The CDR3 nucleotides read TGTGCCTGGAGCTGGCCCCAGGGTGGAAGAGGTGGCTACACCTTC.

CDR3 amino acids: CASSVRLPGQGVAPLHF. The CDR3, as DNA: TGTGCCAGCAGTGTGAGACTACCGGGACAGGGAGTAGCACCCCTCCACTTT. The chain employs TRBV6-1 and TRBJ1-6, with TRBD1 matching 9 bases. In germline, CDR1 is MNHNS, CDR2 SASEGT. The CDR3 is 17 residues long. The junction had 15 bases not matched to a gene; V was cut back by 4 bases and J by 11 bases.

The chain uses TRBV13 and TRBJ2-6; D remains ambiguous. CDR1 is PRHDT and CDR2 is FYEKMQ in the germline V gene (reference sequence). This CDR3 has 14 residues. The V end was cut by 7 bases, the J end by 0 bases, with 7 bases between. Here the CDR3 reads CASNSGSGANVLTF. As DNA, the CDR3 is TGTGCCAGCAATTCGGGCTCTGGGGCCAACGTCCTGACTTTC.

This CDR3 is CASSQASARAYTEAFF. The CDR3 DNA reads as TGTGCCAGCAGCCAAGCAAGTGCCAGGGCCTACACTGAAGCTTTCTTT. V and J are TRBV4-2 and TRBJ1-1, with a tentative D call TRBD1 (5 bases). Germline V gives CDR1 LGHNA, CDR2 YNFKEQ. V was pared by 1 base and J by 3 bases, with 15 bases between. CDR3 size: 16 residues.

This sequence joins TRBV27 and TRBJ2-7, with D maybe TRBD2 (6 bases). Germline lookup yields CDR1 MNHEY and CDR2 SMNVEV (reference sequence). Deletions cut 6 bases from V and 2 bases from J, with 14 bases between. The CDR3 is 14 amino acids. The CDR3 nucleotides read TGTGCCAGCAGCTCGGGGGACTTGACCTACGAGCAGTACTTC. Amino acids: CASSSGDLTYEQYF.

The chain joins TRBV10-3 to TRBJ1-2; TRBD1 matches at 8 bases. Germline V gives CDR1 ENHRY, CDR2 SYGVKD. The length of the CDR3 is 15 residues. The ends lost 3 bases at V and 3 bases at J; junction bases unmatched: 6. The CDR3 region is CAISDRAGGDYGYTF. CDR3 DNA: TGTGCCATCAGTGATAGGGCAGGGGGCGACTATGGCTACACCTTC.

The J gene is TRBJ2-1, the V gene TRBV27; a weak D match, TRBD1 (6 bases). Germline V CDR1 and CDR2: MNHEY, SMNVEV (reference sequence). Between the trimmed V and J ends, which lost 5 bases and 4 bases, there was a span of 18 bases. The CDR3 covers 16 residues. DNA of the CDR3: TGTGCCAGCAGTACAGGGATTTCTCCCTATTACAATGAGCAGTTCTTC. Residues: CASSTGISPYYNEQFF.

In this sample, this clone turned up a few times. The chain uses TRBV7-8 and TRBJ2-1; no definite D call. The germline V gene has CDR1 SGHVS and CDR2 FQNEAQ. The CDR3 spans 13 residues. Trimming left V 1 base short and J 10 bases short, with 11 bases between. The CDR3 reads CASSLVLKREQFF. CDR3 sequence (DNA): TGTGCCAGCAGCTTAGTACTAAAAAGGGAGCAGTTCTTC.

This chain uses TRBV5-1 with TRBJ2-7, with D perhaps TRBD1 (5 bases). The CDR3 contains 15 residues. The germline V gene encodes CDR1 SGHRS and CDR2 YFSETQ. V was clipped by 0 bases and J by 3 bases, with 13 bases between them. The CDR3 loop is CASSLEPGLNYEQYF. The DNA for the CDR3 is TGCGCCAGCAGCTTGGAACCAGGGTTAAACTACGAGCAGTACTTC.

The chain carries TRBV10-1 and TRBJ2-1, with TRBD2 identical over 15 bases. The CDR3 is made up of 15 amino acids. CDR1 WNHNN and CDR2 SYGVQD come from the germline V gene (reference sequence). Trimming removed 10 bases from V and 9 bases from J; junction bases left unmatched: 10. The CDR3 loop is CATPVPGLAGGEQFF. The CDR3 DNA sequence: TGCGCCACCCCGGTTCCGGGACTAGCGGGAGGTGAGCAGTTCTTC.

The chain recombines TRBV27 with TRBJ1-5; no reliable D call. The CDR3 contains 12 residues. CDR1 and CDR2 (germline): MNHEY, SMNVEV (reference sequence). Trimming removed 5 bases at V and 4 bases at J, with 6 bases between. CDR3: CASSTPNQPQHF. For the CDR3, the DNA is TGTGCCAGCAGTACACCAAATCAGCCCCAGCATTTT.

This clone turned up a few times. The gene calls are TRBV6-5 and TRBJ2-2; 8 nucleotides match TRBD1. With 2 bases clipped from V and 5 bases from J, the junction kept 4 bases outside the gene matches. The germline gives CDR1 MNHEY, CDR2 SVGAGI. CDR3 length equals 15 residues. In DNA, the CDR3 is TGTGCCAGCAGTTACGGACAGGGATTGACCGGGGAGCTGTTTTTT. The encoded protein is CASSYGQGLTGELFF.

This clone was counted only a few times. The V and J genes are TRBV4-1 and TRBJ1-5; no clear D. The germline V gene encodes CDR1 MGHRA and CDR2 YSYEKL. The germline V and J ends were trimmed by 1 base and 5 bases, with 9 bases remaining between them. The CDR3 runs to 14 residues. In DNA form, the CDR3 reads TGCGCCAGCAGCCAAGGCAGTTTACATCAGCCCCAGCATTTT. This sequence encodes CASSQGSLHQPQHF.

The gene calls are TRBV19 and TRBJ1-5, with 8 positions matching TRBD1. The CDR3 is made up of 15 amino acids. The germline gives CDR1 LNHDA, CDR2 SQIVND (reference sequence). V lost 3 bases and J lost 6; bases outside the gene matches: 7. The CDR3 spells CASSIDRGSSQPQHF. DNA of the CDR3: TGTGCCAGTAGTATTGACAGGGGAAGCTCTCAGCCCCAGCATTTT. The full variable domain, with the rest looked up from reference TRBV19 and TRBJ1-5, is DGGITQSPKYLFRKEGQNVTLSCEQNLNHDAMYWYRQDPGQGLRLIYYSQIVNDFQKGDIAEGYSVSREKKESFPLTVTSAQKNPTAFYLCASSIDRGSSQPQHFGDGTRLSIL.